This TCR beta chain appears in the sequencing data of a study of T cell clonality in common variable immunodeficiency. Study results and caveats: Patient heterogeneity in the CVID cohort limited correlations between repertoire features and clinical complications. What drives increased CVID clonality needs T cell subpopulation sequencing.

TCRdb's copy holds only in-frame clones and misses some; the assay was immunoSEQ multiplex PCR. This sample has around 39,000 clones, each found more than once. With V trimmed by 7 bases and J by 6 bases, 9 bases remained unmatched. The CDR3 consists of 14 residues. Germline CDR1 DFQATT, CDR2 SNEGSKA (reference sequence). This clone was seen ten or more times. Its antigen is undetermined. The CDR3 end is not reached by the read, which stops 3 residues before it; the germline J gene fills it in. The source is a person between 18 and 69 years old in good health. The chain recombines TRBV20-1 with TRBJ2-1, with 10 nucleotides matching TRBD2. Sequenced material: peripheral blood mononuclear cells. Incomplete CDR3 DNA: TGCAGTGTCATTGGTCTAGCGGGAGTCAATGAG. It codes for CSVIGLAGVNE. The full CDR3 protein is CSVIGLAGVNEQFF.